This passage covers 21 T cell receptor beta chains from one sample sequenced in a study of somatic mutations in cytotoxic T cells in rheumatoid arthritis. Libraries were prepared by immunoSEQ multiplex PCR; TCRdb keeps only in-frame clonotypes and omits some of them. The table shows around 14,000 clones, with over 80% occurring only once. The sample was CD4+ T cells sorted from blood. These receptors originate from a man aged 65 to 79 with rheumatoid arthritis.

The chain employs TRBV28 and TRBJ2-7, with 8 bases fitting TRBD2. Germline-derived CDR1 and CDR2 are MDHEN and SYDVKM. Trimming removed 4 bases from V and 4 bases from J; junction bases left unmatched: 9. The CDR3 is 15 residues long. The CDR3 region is CASSSPAGAEYEQYF. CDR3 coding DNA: TGTGCCAGCAGTTCACCAGCGGGAGCGGAATACGAGCAGTACTTC.

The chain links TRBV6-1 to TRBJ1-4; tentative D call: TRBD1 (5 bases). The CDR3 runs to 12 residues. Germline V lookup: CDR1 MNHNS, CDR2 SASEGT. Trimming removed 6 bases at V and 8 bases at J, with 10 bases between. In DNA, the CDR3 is TGTGCCAGCAGCCCTGACAGAGAAAAACTGTTTTTT. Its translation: CASSPDREKLFF.

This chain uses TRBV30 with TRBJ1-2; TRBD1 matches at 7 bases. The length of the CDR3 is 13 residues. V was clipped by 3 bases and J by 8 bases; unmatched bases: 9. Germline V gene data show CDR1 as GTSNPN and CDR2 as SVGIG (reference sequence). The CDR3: CAWRATGKEGYTF. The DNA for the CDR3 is TGTGCCTGGAGAGCGACAGGGAAGGAGGGCTACACCTTC. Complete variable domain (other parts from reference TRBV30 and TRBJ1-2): SQTIHQWPATLVQPVGSPLSLECTVEGTSNPNLYWYRQAAGRGLQLLFYSVGIGQISSEVPQNLSASRPQDRQFILSSKKLLLSDSGFYLCAWRATGKEGYTFGSGTRLTVV.

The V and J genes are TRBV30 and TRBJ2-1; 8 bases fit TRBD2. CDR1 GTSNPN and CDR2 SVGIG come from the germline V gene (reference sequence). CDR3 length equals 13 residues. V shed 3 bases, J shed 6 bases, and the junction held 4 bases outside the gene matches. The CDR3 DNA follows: TGTGCCTGGAGCGGGGGGGCCTTCAATGAGCAGTTCTTC. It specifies CAWSGGAFNEQFF.

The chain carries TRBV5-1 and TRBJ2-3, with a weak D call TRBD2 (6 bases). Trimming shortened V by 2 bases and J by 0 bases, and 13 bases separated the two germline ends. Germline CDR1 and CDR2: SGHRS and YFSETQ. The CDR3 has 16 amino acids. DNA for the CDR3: TGCGCCAGCAGCTTCGGACTATACTATAGCACAGATACGCAGTATTTT. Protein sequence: CASSFGLYYSTDTQYF.

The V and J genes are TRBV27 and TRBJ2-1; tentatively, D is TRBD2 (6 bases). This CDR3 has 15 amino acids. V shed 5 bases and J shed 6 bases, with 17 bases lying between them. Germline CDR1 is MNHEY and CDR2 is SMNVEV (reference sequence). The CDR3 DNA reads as TGTGCCAGCAGTCCCCGACTAGTTCGGTTCAATGAGCAGTTCTTC. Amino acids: CASSPRLVRFNEQFF.

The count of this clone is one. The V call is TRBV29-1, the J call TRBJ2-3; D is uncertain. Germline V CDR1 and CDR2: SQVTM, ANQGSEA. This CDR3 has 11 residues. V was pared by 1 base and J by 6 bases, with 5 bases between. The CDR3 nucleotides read TGCAGCGTTGAAGCCGTGGATACGCAGTATTTT. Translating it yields CSVEAVDTQYF.

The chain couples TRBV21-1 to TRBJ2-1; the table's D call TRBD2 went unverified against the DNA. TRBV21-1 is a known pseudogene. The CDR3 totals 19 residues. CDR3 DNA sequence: TGTGCCAGCAGCAATTACTGGGGACTAGCGGGAGTAACCACTAATGAGCAGTTCTTC. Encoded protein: CASSNYWGLAGVTTNEQFF.

CDR3 nucleotides: TGCGCCAGCAGTACCCGGGGGGTATACCAAGAGACCCAGTACTTC. As protein: CASSTRGVYQETQYF. This chain joins TRBV5-1 and TRBJ2-5, with 7 bases lining up with TRBD2. The junction had 7 bases not matched to a gene; V was cut back by 5 bases and J by 0 bases. Germline-derived CDR1 and CDR2 are SGHRS and YFSETQ. This CDR3 comprises 15 residues.

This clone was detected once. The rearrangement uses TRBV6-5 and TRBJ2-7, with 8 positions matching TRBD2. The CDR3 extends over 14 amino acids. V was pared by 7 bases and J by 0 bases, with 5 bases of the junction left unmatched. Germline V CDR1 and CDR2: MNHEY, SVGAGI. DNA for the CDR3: TGTGCCAGCACCCGGGGGGGTAGCTCCTACGAGCAGTACTTC. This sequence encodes CASTRGGSSYEQYF.

CDR3: CASSVGAGNTGELFF. The CDR3 DNA sequence: TGTGCCAGCAGCGTAGGTGCAGGTAACACCGGGGAGCTGTTTTTT. The chain links TRBV9 to TRBJ2-2; D not resolved. Per the germline V gene, CDR1 is SGDLS and CDR2 is YYNGEE. CDR3 length: 15 residues. V lost 0 bases to trimming and J lost 2 bases, with 8 bases between them.

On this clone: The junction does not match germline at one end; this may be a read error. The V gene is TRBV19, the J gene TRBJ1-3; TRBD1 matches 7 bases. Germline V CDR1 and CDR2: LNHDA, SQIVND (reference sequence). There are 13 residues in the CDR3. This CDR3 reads CASSKGHRDSWSF. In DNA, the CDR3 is TGTGCCAGTAGCAAAGGACACCGGGACAGTTGGAGTTTT.

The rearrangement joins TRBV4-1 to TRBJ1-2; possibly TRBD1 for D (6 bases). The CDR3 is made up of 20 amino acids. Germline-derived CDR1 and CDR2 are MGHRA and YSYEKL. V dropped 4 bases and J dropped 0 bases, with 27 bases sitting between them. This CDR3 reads CASSPIGVRDTNVANYGYTF. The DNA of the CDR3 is TGCGCCAGCAGCCCAATTGGGGTAAGGGACACCAATGTAGCTAACTATGGCTACACCTTC.

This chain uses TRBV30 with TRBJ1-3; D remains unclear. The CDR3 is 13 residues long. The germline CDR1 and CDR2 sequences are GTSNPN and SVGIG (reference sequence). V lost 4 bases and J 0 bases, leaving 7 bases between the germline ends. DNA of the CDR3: TGTGCCTGGACAGGTTTCTCTGGAAACACCATATATTTT. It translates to CAWTGFSGNTIYF.

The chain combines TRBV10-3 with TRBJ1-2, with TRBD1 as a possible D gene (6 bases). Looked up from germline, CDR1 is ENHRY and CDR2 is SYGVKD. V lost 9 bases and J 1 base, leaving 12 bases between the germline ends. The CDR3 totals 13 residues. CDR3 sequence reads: CAIRQDVNYGYTF. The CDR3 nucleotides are TGTGCCATAAGACAGGACGTTAACTATGGCTACACCTTC.

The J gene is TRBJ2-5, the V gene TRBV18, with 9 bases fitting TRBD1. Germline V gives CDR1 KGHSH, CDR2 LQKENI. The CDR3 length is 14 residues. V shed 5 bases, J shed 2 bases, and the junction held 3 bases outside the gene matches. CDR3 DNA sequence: TGTGCCAGCTCAACAGGGACAGGGCAAGAGACCCAGTACTTC. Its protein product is CASSTGTGQETQYF.

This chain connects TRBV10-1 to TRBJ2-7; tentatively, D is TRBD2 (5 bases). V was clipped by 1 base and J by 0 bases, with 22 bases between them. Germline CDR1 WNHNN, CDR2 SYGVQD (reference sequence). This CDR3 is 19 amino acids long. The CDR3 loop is CASSELGLTAGPTSYEQYF. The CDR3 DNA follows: TGCGCCAGCAGTGAGTTGGGGTTGACGGCGGGCCCAACCTCCTACGAGCAGTACTTC.

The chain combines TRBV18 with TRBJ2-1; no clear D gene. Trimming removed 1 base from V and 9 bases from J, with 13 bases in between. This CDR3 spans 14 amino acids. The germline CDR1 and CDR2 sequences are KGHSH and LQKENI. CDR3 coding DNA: TGTGCCAGCTCACCACAAGGCACGCCAGGTGAGCAGTTCTTC. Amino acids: CASSPQGTPGEQFF.

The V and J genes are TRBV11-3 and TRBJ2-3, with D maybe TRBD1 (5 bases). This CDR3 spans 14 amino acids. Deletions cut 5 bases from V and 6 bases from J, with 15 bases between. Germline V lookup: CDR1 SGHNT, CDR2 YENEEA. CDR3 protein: CASSLGQPGDTQYF. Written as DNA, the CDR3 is TGTGCCAGCAGCCTTGGACAACCAGGCGATACGCAGTATTTT.

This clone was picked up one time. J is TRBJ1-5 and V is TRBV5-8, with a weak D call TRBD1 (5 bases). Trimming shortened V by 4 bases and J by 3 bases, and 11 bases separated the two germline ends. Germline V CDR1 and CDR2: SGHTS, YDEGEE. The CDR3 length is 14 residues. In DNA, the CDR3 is TGTGCCAGCAGCCCTCAGGGATTCAATCAGCCCCAGCATTTT. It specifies CASSPQGFNQPQHF.

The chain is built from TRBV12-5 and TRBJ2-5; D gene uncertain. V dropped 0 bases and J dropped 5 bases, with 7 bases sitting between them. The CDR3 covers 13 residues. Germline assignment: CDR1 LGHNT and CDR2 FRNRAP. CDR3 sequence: CASGLVHPETQYF. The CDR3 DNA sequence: TGTGCTAGTGGTTTGGTACACCCCGAGACCCAGTACTTC.